The following is a T cell receptor beta chain sequence with its context. The target antigen is unknown. Germline loops: CDR1 SGHVS, CDR2 FNYEAQ. The CDR3 is 14 amino acids. V shed 8 bases, J shed 7 bases, and the junction held 8 bases outside the gene matches. TCRdb keeps only in-frame clones here, not all; method: immunoSEQ multiplex PCR. The table lists over 110,000 clones, around nine tenths of them singletons, with about 1.5% in the top ten. The data are from a study of T cell responses to AZD1222 COVID-19 vaccine. Broader study findings: Among the donors, most were white British and more were female, and clonal diversity was possibly underestimated. Nearly half of spike-specific TCRs reportedly target unmutated variant regions. With dominance at 160-218 and 743-854, vaccine-associated CD4 TCRs spanned spike.

The J gene is TRBJ1-4, the V gene TRBV7-6, with 9 bases matching TRBD1. Source: peripheral blood, taken on day 0 of AZD1222 vaccination. This clonotype was sampled from an adult in good health. The CDR3 region is CASGPDRGREKLFF. CDR3 sequence (DNA): TGTGCCAGCGGTCCGGACAGGGGTCGTGAAAAACTGTTTTTT.